The sequence of this TCR beta chain was determined in a study of shared clonotypes between healthy human individuals (dated by TCRdb to about 2020). At the level of the whole study: The cohort comprised two women and a few men aged 18 to 49 years. For each donor, three plates each were used for CD4 naive and CD4 memory, two plates were used for CD8 naive, and one plate was used for CD8 memory. Blood TCR repertoires of about five healthy adults were deeply sequenced to estimate repertoire size and the extent of clonotype sharing between individuals. Different laboratories and diverse techniques were used to prepare libraries and sequence TCR repertoires, to increase sequencing depth and limit assay-specific biases. Each donor's leukapheresis produced roughly between roughly 0.85 and 9 billion PBMCs.

CDR1 SNHLY and CDR2 FYNNEI were looked up in the germline V gene. Including cysteine and phenylalanine, the CDR3 has 17 amino acids. Of all the DNA, just the CDR3 is kept, 51 bases in frame from base 1. V has 5 bases trimmed and J has 5 bases trimmed; junction bases matching no gene number 10. This clone was observed a single time. Its antigen remains unidentified. Base qualities are not recorded, but no much larger clone differs from it by a single base. Using the deep immunoSEQ assay, multiplex PCR amplified TCR CDR3 regions from genomic DNA. Genomic DNA extracted from each cell subset was distributed evenly over all wells of several immunoSEQ 96-well plates, and each plate served as one replicate. For sorted subsets, roughly 200 ng of genomic DNA, equivalent to around 29,000 T cell genomes, went into each replicate PCR. Purified libraries were measured with a Qubit 3.0 fluorometer, size-checked on a Bioanalyzer 2100, and measured again with the KAPA Library Quantification kit. A separate single-read 150-cycle Illumina NextSeq 550 flow cell was used to sequence each immunoSEQ 96-well plate. Turning to the authors' computational methods: Because the immunoSEQ output held only junctional sequences and lacked quality scores, the filtering could not match the filtering applied to full-length reads. To assign V/J genes and CDR3, sequences were annotated using PyIR, a Python wrapper for IgBLAST v1.9, with IMGT germline references. Reads were removed for weak V/J assignments (E-value above 1e-6), missing CDR3, stop codons, out-of-frame junctions, or ambiguous translated residues. A V3J clonotype was defined by an identical inferred V gene, J gene, and CDR3 amino acid sequence. To compute the percentage overlap between repertoires, the number of shared unique clonotypes was divided by the size of the smaller repertoire. Repertoire richness was assessed with RTK rarefaction, the Chao1 estimator, and Recon v2.1 estimates of unobserved clonotypes. For all TCRbeta clonotypes obtained by the gDNA method from four donors, generation probabilities were computed with OLGA. As stored in TCRdb, this immuneACCESS dataset retains in-frame rearrangements with V and J assigned. A fraction of the clones does not appear; measured against another copy, unresolved V genes explain less than half of the discrepancy, and the remainder lacks a known reason. That table is the source of V, J and clone size, and D and trimming were worked out from the DNA. The sample includes approximately 620,000 clones, with almost 97% observed a single time. The ten largest clones capture approximately 0.057% of the sample.

Healthy HIV-negative adults with no recently reported acute infections or vaccinations were included as donors. Every donor was a Caucasian adult residing in Nashville, Tennessee, USA. CD4+ T cells were enriched by magnetic negative selection, after which naive cells were positively selected on CD45RA and the negative fraction was taken as the memory subset. After blood collection by leukapheresis, PBMCs were isolated using Ficoll-Histopaque density gradient centrifugation and then cryopreserved in the vapor phase of liquid nitrogen. Purity and quantity of every magnetically sorted T cell population were checked by analytical flow cytometry. Genomic DNA was isolated from each sorted fraction and quantified by UV absorbance on a Nanodrop 2000c. General conclusions and limits of the study: The genetic and exposure-history diversity represented was limited by the small number of donors. Pairwise subsampling indicated that sequencing depth was expected to affect the degree of clonotype sharing among donors. Sampling was limited to blood, and TCR repertoires in tissue likely differ from TCR repertoires in blood. Incomplete sequencing was indicated by rarefaction of sorted-subset datasets, despite the large sequencing depth. Larger estimated clonotype richness was generally found for naive subsets than for memory subsets. About 5% of naive CD4, 3.5% of naive CD8, approximately 2.2% of memory CD4, and more than 0.35% of memory CD8 clonotypes were shared across several donors. Compared with non-shared clonotypes, the clonotypes found in all four sorted-subset donors had higher generation probabilities.

The TCR comes from a woman aged 25 to 39 in good health. Sequencing used naive CD4+ T cells sorted from blood. Interpreted using the paper, the cell subset or site label stands for: CD45RA+ positively selected. This receptor chain uses TRBV2 and TRBJ2-3, and 13 junctional nucleotides match TRBD2. The CDR3 in this case is CASSKGLAGSLGDTQYF. The DNA sequence follows: TGTGCCAGCAGTAAGGGACTAGCGGGAAGCCTTGGAGATACGCAGTATTTT.